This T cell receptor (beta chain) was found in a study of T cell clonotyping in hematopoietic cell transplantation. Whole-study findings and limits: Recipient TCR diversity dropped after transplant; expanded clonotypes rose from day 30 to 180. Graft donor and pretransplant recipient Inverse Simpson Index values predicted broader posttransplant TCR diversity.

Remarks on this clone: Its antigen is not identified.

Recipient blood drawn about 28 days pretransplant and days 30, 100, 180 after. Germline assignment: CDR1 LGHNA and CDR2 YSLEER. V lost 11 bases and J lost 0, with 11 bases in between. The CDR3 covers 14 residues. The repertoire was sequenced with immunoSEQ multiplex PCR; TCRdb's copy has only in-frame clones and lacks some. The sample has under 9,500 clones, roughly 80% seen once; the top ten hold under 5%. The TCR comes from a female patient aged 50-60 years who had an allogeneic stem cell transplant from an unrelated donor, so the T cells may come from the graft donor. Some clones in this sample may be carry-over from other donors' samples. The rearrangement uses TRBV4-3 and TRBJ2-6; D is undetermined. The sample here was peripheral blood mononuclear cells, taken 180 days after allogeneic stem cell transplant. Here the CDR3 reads CAYPTYSGANVLTF. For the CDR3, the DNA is TGCGCCTACCCCACCTACTCTGGGGCCAACGTCCTGACTTTC.